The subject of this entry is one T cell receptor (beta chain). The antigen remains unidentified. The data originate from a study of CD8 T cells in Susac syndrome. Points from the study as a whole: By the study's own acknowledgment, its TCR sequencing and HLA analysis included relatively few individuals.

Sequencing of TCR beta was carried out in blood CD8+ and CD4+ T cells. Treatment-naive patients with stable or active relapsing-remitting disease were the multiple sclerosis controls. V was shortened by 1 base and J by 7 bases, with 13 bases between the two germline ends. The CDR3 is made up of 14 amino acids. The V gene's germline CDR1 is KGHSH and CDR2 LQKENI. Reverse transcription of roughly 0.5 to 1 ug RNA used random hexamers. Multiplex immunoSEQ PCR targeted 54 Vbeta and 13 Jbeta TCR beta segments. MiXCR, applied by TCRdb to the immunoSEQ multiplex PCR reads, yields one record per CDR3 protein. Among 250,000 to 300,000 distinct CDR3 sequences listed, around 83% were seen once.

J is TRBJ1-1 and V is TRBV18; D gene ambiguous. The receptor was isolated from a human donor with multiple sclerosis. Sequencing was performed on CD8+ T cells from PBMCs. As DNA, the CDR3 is TGTGCCAGCTCACCACGATCTGCTATGGGTGAAGCTTTCTTT. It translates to CASSPRSAMGEAFF. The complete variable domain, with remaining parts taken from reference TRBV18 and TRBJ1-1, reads NAGVMQNPRHLVRRRGQEARLRCSPMKGHSHVYWYRQLPEEGLKFMVYLQKENIIDESGMPKERFSAEFPKEGPSILRIQQVVRGDSAAYFCASSPRSAMGEAFFGQGTRLTVV.